This T cell receptor beta chain is drawn from a study of patients and donors after allogeneic stem cell transplantation. TCRdb analysed the RT-PCR reads with MiXCR anew, one entry per CDR3 protein. The sample lists some 150,000 distinct CDR3 sequences, over 30% occurring once. This TCR was sampled from a human donor who was either an allogeneic HSCT recipient or a stem cell or donor lymphocyte infusion donor (not recorded which). It is not recorded whose cells these are; they may come from a transplant donor. The sequenced material came from blood, either unsorted or a sorted T cell fraction (not recorded which).

In DNA form, the CDR3 reads TGTGCCAGCAGTTACCGGTTGACAGTCACTGAAGCTTTCTTT. This encodes CASSYRLTVTEAFF. The chain is built from TRBV6-2 or TRBV6-3 and TRBJ1-1; D may be TRBD1 (5 bases). Trimming took 2 bases from V and 4 from J, leaving 11 bases between them. The CDR3 has 14 residues. Per the germline V gene, CDR1 is MNHEY and CDR2 is SVGEGT.